Included here is one T cell receptor (beta chain) sequence, with context. Antigen unknown. Only in-frame clones appear in the TCRdb table, and some are missing; sequencing was by immunoSEQ multiplex PCR. There are about 64,000 clones in the sample; roughly 90% occur only once, and 1.5% to 2% lies in the top ten. From germline, CDR1 is SEHNR and CDR2 FQNEAQ (reference sequence). CDR3 length: 13 amino acids. V lost 8 bases and J lost 2, with 11 bases in between. This sample stems from a study of graft-versus-host responses after intestinal transplantation. Overall study: Each patient got anti-thymocyte globulin induction, then tacrolimus and steroids for about 3 years. Study observations and caveats: The study associated peak circulating GvH clone levels with early post-transplant HvG declines. Within the allografts of patients who had graft-donor T cell macrochimerism, graft-versus-host to host-versus-graft clonal ratios were high.

The TCR comes from a human donor who was the organ donor for an intestinal transplant. Sequences were derived from unstimulated CD8+ T cells sorted from spleen or lymph node cells, sampled before transplant. The V gene is TRBV7-9, the J gene TRBJ2-3; no firm D call. The CDR3 nucleotides are TGTGCCAGCGCTATTCTCCACACAGATACGCAGTATTTT. Protein: CASAILHTDTQYF.